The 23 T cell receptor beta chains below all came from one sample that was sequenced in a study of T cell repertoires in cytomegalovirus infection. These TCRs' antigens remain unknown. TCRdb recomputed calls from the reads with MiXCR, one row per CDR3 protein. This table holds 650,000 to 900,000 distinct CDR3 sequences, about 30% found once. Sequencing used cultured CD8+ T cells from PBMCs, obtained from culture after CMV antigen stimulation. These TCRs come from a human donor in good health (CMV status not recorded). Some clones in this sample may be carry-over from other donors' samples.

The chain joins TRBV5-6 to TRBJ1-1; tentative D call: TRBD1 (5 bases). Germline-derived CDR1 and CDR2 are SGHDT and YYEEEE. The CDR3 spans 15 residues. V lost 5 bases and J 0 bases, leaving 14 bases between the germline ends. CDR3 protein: CASSPQGPMNTEAFF. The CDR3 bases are TGTGCCAGCAGTCCTCAGGGACCAATGAACACTGAAGCTTTCTTT.

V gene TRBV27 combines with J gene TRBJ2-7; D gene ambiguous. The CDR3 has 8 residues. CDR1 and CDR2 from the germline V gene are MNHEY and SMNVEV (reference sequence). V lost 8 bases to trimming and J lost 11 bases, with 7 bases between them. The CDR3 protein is CASGRKYV. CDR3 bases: TGTGCCAGCGGGCGCAAGTACGTC.

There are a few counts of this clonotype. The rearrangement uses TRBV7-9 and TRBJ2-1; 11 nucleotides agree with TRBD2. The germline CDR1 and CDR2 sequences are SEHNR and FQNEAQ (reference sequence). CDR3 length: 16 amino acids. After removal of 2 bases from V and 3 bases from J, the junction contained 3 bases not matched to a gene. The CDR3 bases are TGTGCCAGCAGCTTACTAGCGGGGGGCCACTACAATGAGCAGTTCTTC. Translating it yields CASSLLAGGHYNEQFF.

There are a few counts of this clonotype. CDR3 loop: CSAREERGETQYF. CDR3 bases: TGCAGTGCTAGAGAAGAGCGGGGTGAGACCCAGTACTTC. V usage is TRBV20-1 and J usage is TRBJ2-5; 7 bases are shared with TRBD2. CDR3 length: 13 residues. Trimming cost V 0 bases and J 5 bases; bases outside gene matches: 3. CDR1 DFQATT and CDR2 SNEGSKA come from the germline V gene (reference sequence).

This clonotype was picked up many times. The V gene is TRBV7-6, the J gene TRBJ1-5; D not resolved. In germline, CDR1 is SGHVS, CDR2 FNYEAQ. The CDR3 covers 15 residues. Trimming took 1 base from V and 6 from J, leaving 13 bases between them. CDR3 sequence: CASSLDGNRGQPQHF. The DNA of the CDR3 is TGTGCCAGCAGCTTAGATGGCAATCGGGGTCAGCCCCAGCATTTT.

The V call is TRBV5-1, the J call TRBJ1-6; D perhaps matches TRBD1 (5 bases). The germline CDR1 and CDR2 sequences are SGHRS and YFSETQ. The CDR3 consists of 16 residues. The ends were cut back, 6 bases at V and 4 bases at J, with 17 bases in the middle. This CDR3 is CASTPDGAGYNSPLHF. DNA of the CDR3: TGCGCCAGCACCCCGGACGGGGCCGGATATAATTCACCCCTCCACTTT. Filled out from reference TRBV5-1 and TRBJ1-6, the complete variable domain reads KAGVTQTPRYLIKTRGQQVTLSCSPISGHRSVSWYQQTPGQGLQFLFEYFSETQRNKGNFPGRFSGRQFSNSRSEMNVSTLELGDSALYLCASTPDGAGYNSPLHFGNGTRLTVT.

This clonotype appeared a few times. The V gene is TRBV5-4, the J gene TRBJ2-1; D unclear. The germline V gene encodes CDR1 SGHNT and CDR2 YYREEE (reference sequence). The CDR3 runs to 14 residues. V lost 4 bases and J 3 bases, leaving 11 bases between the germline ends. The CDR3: CASSTNSGYNEQFF. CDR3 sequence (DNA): TGTGCCAGCAGCACGAATTCGGGCTACAATGAGCAGTTCTTC.

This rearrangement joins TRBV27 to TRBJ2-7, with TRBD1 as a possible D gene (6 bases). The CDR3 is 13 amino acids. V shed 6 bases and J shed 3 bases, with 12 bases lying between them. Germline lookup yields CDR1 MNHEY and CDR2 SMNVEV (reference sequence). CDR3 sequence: CASRPQGFYEQYV. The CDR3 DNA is TGTGCCAGCAGACCACAGGGCTTCTACGAGCAGTACGTC.

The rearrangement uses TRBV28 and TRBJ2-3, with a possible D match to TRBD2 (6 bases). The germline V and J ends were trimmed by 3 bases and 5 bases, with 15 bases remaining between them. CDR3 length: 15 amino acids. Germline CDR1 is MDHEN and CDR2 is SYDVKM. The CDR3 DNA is TGTGCCAGCAGTTTGCGGGGTGTTCAGAAAGATACGCAGTATTTT. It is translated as CASSLRGVQKDTQYF.

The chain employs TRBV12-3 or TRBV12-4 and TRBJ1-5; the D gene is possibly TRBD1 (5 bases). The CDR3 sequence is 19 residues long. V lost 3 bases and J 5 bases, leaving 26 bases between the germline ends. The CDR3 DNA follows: TGTGCCAGCAGTTTTTACAAGGGGCTCTCGGGGACTAATTATCAGCCCCAGCATTTT. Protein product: CASSFYKGLSGTNYQPQHF.

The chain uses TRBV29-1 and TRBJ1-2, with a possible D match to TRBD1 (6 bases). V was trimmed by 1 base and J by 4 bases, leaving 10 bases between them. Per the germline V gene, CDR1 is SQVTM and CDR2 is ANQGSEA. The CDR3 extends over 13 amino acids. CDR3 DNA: TGCAGCGTTGAAGGGTTGGACAGCTATGGCTACACCTTC. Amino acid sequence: CSVEGLDSYGYTF.

The CDR3 region is CASSLRGHYGYTF. The CDR3 DNA reads as TGTGCCAGCAGCCTCAGGGGACACTATGGCTACACCTTC. The J gene is TRBJ1-2, the V gene TRBV11-2, with a possible D match to TRBD1 (6 bases). V was trimmed by 5 bases and J by 3 bases, leaving 10 bases between them. The germline gives CDR1 SGHAT, CDR2 FQNNGV. This CDR3 has 13 residues.

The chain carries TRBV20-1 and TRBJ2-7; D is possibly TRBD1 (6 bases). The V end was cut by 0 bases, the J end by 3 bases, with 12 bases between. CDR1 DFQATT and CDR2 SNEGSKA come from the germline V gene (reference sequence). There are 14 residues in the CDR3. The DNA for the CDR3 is TGCAGTGCTAGAGATCAGGCGGACAGCTACGAGCAGTACGTC. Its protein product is CSARDQADSYEQYV.

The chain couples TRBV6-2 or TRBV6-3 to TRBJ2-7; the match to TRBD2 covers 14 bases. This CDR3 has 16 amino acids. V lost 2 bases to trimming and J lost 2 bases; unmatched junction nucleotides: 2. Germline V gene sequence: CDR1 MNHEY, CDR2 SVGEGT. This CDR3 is CASSYPGLAGAYEQYV. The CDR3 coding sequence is TGTGCCAGCAGTTACCCGGGACTAGCGGGAGCCTACGAGCAGTACGTC.

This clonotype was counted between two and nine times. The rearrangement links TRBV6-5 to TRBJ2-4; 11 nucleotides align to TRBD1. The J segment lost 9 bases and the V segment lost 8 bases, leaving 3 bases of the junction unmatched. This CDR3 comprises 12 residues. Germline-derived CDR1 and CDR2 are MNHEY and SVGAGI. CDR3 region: CASGQGAGIQYF. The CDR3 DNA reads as TGTGCCAGCGGACAGGGGGCCGGCATTCAGTACTTC.

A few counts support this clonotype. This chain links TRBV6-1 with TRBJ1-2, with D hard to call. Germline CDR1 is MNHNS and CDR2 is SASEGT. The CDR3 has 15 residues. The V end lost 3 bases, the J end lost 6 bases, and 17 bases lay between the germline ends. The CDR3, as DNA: TGTGCCAGCAGTGACTATCGAACGTCGACAAATGGCTACACCTTC. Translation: CASSDYRTSTNGYTF.

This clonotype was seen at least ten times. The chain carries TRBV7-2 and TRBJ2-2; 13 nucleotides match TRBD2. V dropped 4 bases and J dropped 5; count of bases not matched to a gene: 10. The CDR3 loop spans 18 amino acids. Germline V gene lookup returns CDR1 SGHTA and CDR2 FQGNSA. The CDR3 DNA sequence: TGTGCCAGCAGCTATCGGACTAGCGGGGGCCGGGCGACCGGGGAGCTGTTTTTT. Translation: CASSYRTSGGRATGELFF.

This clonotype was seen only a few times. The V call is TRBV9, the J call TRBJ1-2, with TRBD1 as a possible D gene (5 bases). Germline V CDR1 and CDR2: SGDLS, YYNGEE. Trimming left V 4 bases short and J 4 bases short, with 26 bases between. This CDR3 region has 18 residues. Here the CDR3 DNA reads TGTGCCAGCAGCCAATTAAGTCAGGGCAAGGCAGGCCCCTATGGCTACACCTTC. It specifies CASSQLSQGKAGPYGYTF. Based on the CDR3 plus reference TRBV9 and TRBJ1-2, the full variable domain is DSGVTQTPKHLITATGQRVTLRCSPRSGDLSVYWYQQSLDQGLQFLIQYYNGEERAKGNILERFSAQQFPDLHSELNLSSLELGDSALYFCASSQLSQGKAGPYGYTFGSGTRLTVV.

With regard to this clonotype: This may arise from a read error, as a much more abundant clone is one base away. This CDR3 is CASSYSSYSRLTVDTEAFF. The CDR3, as DNA: TGTGCCAGCAGTTACTCATCTTATTCTAGGCTGACAGTAGACACTGAAGCTTTCTTT. The V call is TRBV6-6, the J call TRBJ1-1; TRBD1 is a possible D gene (5 bases). The ends were cut back, 0 bases at V and 3 bases at J, with 23 bases in the middle. The CDR3 spans 19 residues. Germline CDR1 MNHNY, CDR2 SVGAGI (reference sequence).

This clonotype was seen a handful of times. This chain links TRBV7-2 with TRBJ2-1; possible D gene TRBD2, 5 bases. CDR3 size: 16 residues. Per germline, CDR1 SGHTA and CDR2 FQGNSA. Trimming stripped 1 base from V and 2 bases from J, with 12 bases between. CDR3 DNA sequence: TGTGCCAGCAGCTTAGAGCCCAATAGCGCCTACAATGAGCAGTTCTTC. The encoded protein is CASSLEPNSAYNEQFF.

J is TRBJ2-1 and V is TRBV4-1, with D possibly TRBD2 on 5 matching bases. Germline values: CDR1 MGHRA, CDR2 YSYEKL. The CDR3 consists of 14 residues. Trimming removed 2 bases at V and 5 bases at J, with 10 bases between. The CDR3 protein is CASSQLTGNNEQFF. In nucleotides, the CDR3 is TGCGCCAGCAGCCAATTAACGGGGAACAATGAGCAGTTCTTC.

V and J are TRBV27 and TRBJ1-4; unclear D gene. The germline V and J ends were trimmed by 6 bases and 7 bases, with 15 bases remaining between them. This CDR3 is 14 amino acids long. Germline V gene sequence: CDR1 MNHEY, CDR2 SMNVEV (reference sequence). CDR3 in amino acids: CASSNLGRGEKLFF. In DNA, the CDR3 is TGTGCCAGCAGCAACCTTGGACGAGGTGAAAAACTGTTTTTT. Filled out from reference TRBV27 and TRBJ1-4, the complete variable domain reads EAQVTQNPRYLITVTGKKLTVTCSQNMNHEYMSWYRQDPGLGLRQIYYSMNVEVTDKGDVPEGYKVSRKEKRNFPLILESPSPNQTSLYFCASSNLGRGEKLFFGSGTQLSVL.

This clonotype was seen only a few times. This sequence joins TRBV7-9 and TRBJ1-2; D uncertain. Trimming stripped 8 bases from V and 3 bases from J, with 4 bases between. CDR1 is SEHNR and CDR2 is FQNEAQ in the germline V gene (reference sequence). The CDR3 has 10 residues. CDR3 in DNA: TGTGCCAGCGGGGACTATGGCTACACCTTC. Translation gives CASGDYGYTF.